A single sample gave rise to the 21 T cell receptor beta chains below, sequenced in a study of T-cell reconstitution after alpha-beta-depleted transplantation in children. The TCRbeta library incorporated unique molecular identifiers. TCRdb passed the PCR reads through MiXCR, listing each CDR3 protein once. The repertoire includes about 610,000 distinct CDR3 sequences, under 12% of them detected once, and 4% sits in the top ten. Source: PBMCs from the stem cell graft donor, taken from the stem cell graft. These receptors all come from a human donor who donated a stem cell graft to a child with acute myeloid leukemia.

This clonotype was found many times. Written as DNA, the CDR3 is TGCAGTGCTCTTGTTTGGGACGGCTACACCTTC. This gives the protein CSALVWDGYTF. The chain links TRBV20-1 to TRBJ1-2; tentatively, D is TRBD1 (5 bases). Germline assignment: CDR1 DFQATT and CDR2 SNEGSKA (reference sequence). CDR3 size: 11 residues. Trimming took 5 bases from V and 8 from J, leaving 12 bases between them.

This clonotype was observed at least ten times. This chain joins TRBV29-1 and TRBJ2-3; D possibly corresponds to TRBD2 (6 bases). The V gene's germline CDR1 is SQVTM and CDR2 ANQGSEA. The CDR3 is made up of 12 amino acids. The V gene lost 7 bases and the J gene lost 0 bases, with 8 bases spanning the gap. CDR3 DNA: TGCAGCGGGGGACTGAGCACAGATACGCAGTATTTT. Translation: CSGGLSTDTQYF.

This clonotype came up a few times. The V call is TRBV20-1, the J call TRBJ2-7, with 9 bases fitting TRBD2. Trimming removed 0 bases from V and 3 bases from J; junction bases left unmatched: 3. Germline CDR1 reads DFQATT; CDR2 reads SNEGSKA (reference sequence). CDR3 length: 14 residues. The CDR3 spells CSARERSGSYEQYF. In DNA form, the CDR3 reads TGCAGTGCTAGAGAGCGTAGCGGGAGCTACGAGCAGTACTTC.

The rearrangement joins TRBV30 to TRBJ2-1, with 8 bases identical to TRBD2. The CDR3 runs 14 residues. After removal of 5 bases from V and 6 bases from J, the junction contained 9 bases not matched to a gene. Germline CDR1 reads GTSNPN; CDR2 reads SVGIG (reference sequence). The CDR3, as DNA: TGTGCCTGGGGGACTAGGGCCTCGCTCAATGAGCAGTTCTTC. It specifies CAWGTRASLNEQFF.

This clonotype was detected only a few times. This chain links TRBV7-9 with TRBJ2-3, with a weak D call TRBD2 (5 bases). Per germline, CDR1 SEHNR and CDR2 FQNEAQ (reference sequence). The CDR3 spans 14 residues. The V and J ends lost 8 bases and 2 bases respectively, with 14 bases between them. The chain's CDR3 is CASLRATSTDTQYF. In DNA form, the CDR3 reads TGTGCCAGCTTGCGGGCTACTTCCACAGATACGCAGTATTTT.

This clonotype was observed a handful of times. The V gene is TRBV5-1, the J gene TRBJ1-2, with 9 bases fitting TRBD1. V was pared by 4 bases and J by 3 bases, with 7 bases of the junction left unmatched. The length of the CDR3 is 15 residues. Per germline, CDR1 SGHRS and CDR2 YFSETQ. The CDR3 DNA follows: TGCGCCAGCAGCCGGACAGGGGAGGGAGACTATGGCTACACCTTC. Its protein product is CASSRTGEGDYGYTF.

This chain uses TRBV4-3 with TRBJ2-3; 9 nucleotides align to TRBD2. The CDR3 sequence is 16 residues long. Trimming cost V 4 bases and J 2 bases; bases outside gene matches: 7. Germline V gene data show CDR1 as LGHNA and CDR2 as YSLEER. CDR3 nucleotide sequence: TGCGCCAGCAGCCCCGAAGCGGGAGGCCTCACAGATACGCAGTATTTT. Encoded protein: CASSPEAGGLTDTQYF.

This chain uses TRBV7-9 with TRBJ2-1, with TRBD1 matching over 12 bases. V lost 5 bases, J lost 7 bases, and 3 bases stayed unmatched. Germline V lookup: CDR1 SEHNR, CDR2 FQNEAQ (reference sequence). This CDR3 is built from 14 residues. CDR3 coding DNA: TGTGCCAGCAGCGGGACAGGGGGCGTTAATGAGCAGTTCTTC. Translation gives CASSGTGGVNEQFF.

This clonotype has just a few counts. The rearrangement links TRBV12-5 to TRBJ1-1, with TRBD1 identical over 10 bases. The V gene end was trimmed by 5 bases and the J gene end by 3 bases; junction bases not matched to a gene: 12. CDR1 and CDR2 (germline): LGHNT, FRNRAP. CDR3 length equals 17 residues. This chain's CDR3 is CASGTQTGTGVDTEAFF. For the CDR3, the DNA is TGTGCTAGTGGTACCCAAACCGGGACAGGGGTGGACACTGAAGCTTTCTTT.

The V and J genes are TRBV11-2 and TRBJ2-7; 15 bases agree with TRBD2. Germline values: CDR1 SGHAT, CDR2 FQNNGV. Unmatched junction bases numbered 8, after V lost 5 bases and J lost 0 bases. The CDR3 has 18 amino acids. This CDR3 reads CASSPQGLAGGFSYEQYF. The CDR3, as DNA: TGTGCCAGCAGCCCCCAGGGACTAGCGGGAGGATTCTCCTACGAGCAGTACTTC.

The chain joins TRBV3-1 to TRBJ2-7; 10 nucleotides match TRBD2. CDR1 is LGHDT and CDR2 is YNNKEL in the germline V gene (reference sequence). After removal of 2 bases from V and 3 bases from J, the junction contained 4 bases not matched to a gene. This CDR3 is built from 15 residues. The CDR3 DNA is TGTGCCAGCAGCCAAATAGCGGGAGGACTCTACGAGCAGTACTTC. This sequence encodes CASSQIAGGLYEQYF.

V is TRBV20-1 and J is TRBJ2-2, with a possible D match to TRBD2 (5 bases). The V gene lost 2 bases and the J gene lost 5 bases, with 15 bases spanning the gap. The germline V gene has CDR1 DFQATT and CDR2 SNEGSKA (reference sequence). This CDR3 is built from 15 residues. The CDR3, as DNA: TGCAGTGCTAGACCGGGATTAGCGAGTACCGGGGAGCTGTTTTTT. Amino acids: CSARPGLASTGELFF.

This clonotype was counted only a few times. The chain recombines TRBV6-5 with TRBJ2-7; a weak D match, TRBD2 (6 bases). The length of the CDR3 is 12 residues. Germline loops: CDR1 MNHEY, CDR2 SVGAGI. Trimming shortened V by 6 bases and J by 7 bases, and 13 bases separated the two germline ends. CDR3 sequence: CASRVYSGEQYF. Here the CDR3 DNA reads TGTGCCAGCAGGGTATATAGCGGAGAGCAGTACTTC.

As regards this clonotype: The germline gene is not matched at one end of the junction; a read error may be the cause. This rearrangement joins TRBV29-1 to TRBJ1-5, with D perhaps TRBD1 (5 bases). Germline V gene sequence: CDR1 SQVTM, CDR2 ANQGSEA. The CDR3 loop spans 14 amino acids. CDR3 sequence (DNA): TGCAGCGTAGCGTCCGGGACTAGCATTCAGCCCCAGCATTTT. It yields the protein CSVASGTSIQPQHF. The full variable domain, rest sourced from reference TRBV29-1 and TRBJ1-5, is SAVISQKPSRDICQRGTSLTIQCQVDSQVTMMFWYRQQPGQSLTLIATANQGSEATYESGFVIDKFPISRPNLTFSTLTVSNMSPEDSSIYLCSVASGTSIQPQHFGDGTRLSIL.

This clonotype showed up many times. The CDR3 loop reads CSVDPHGGSETQYF. The CDR3 nucleotides read TGCAGCGTTGACCCCCATGGGGGGTCAGAGACCCAGTACTTC. The chain is built from TRBV29-1 and TRBJ2-5, with D possibly TRBD2 on 6 matching bases. V gave up 3 bases and J gave up 4 bases, with 15 bases separating them. This CDR3 is built from 14 residues. Germline CDR1 and CDR2: SQVTM and ANQGSEA.

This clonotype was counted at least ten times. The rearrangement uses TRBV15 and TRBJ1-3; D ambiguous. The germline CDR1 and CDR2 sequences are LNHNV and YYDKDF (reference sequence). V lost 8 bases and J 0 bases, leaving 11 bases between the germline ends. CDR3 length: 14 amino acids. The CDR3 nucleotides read TGTGCCACCGGGTTCGGGGTCTCTGGAAACACCATATATTTT. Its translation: CATGFGVSGNTIYF.

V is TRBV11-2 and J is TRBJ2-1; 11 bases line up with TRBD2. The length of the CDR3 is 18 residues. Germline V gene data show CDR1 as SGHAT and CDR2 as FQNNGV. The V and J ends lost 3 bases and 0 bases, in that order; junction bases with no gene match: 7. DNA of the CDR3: TGTGCCAGCAGCTTGACTAGCGGGGCCTTAAGCTCCTACAATGAGCAGTTCTTC. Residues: CASSLTSGALSSYNEQFF. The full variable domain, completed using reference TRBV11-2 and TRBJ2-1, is EAGVAQSPRYKIIEKRQSVAFWCNPISGHATLYWYQQILGQGPKLLIQFQNNGVVDDSQLPKDRFSAERLKGVDSTLKIQPAKLEDSAVYLCASSLTSGALSSYNEQFFGPGTRLTVL.

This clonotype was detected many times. The CDR3 DNA sequence: TGTGCCAGCACCCCGAGGCTTGCAGATACGCAGTATTTT. Translation: CASTPRLADTQYF. V is TRBV6-2 or TRBV6-3 and J is TRBJ2-3, with D unclear. The V gene's germline CDR1 is MNHEY and CDR2 SVGEGT. The V end lost 7 bases, the J end lost 4 bases, and 12 bases lay between the germline ends. CDR3 length equals 13 residues.

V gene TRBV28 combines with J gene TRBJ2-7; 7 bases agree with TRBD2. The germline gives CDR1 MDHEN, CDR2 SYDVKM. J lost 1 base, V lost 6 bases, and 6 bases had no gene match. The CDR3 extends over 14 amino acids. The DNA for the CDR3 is TGTGCCAGCAGGGGCTCGGGGGGTTCCTACGAGCAGTACTTC. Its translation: CASRGSGGSYEQYF.

The CDR3 reads CASSLARGTKETQYF. The DNA for the CDR3 is TGTGCCAGCAGCTTAGCGCGGGGGACTAAGGAGACCCAGTACTTC. The chain employs TRBV7-2 and TRBJ2-5; 7 bases fit TRBD2. CDR1 SGHTA and CDR2 FQGNSA come from the germline V gene. The CDR3 contains 15 residues. V lost 0 bases, J lost 5 bases, and 6 bases stayed unmatched.

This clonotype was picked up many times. This CDR3 reads CSAAQGAYQPQHF. For the CDR3, the DNA is TGCAGTGCTGCACAGGGGGCTTATCAGCCCCAGCATTTT. The J gene is TRBJ1-5, the V gene TRBV20-1; TRBD1 aligns across 9 bases. This CDR3 comprises 13 residues. The V and J ends lost 5 bases and 5 bases, in that order; junction bases with no gene match: 4. CDR1 DFQATT and CDR2 SNEGSKA come from the germline V gene (reference sequence).